The 24 T cell receptor beta chains below come from one sample, sequenced in a study of control samples from healthy donors and cancer patients. Produced via immunoSEQ multiplex PCR; TCRdb's table is partial and in-frame only. Among around 190,000 clones listed, around 90% were seen once. Sequencing input: blood. These receptors were taken from a woman aged 45 to 65 in good health.

This chain connects TRBV5-1 to TRBJ2-7; 7 positions match TRBD1. J gave up 6 bases and V 0 bases, and 3 bases lay outside the gene matches. The CDR3 contains 13 residues. Per the germline V gene, CDR1 is SGHRS and CDR2 is YFSETQ. In nucleotides, the CDR3 is TGCGCCAGCAGCTTGGAGACAGGGTTCGAGCAGTACTTC. Protein product: CASSLETGFEQYF.

This chain links TRBV10-1 with TRBJ1-4; weak D call: TRBD1 (5 bases). The germline V gene encodes CDR1 WNHNN and CDR2 SYGVQD (reference sequence). The CDR3 extends over 13 amino acids. V gave up 11 bases and J gave up 7 bases, with 17 bases separating them. The CDR3 loop is CALPGDRSEKLFF. CDR3 in DNA: TGCGCCCTACCGGGGGATCGAAGTGAAAAACTGTTTTTT.

This rearrangement joins TRBV28 to TRBJ1-2, with TRBD1 as a possible D gene (5 bases). The CDR3 has 12 amino acids. From germline, CDR1 is MDHEN and CDR2 SYDVKM. V gave up 6 bases and J gave up 4 bases, with 9 bases separating them. CDR3 region: CASSKQVYGYTF. The CDR3 DNA reads TGTGCCAGCAGCAAACAGGTCTATGGCTACACCTTC.

The genes are TRBV24-1 and TRBJ2-3; 8 bases agree with TRBD2. The CDR3 runs to 16 residues. Germline trimming cut 7 bases from V and 4 bases from J; bases unmatched to any gene: 12. Germline CDR1 KGHDR, CDR2 SFDVKD. The CDR3 here is CATSVGRGVGADTQYF. For the CDR3, the DNA is TGTGCCACCAGCGTTGGGCGGGGGGTTGGCGCAGATACGCAGTATTTT.

V is TRBV7-9 and J is TRBJ1-2; 11 nucleotides line up with TRBD1. CDR1 and CDR2 (germline): SEHNR, FQNEAQ (reference sequence). Trimming at V came to 1 base and at J to 7 bases, leaving 8 bases not matched to a gene. The CDR3 totals 16 residues. Here the CDR3 reads CASSLVLDRGLGGYTF. CDR3 nucleotides: TGTGCCAGCAGCTTAGTTTTGGACAGGGGGCTCGGTGGCTACACCTTC. The full variable domain, rest sourced from reference TRBV7-9 and TRBJ1-2, is DTGVSQNPRHKITKRGQNVTFRCDPISEHNRLYWYRQTLGQGPEFLTYFQNEAQLEKSRLLSDRFSAERPKGSFSTLEIQRTEQGDSAMYLCASSLVLDRGLGGYTFGSGTRLTVV.

This chain connects TRBV11-2 to TRBJ2-7; 7 bases match TRBD1. Germline V gives CDR1 SGHAT, CDR2 FQNNGV. Trimming at V came to 2 bases and at J to 3 bases, leaving 10 bases not matched to a gene. This CDR3 region has 16 residues. In DNA, the CDR3 is TGTGCCAGCAGCTTACTTAGGGGGCGCACTAGCTACGAGCAGTACTTC. This encodes CASSLLRGRTSYEQYF. The whole variable domain, remainder taken from reference TRBV11-2 and TRBJ2-7, is EAGVAQSPRYKIIEKRQSVAFWCNPISGHATLYWYQQILGQGPKLLIQFQNNGVVDDSQLPKDRFSAERLKGVDSTLKIQPAKLEDSAVYLCASSLLRGRTSYEQYFGPGTRLTVT.

The chain uses TRBV18 and TRBJ1-4; no definite D call. Looked up from germline, CDR1 is KGHSH and CDR2 is LQKENI. This CDR3 contains 13 residues. V was cut by 2 bases and J by 7 bases, with 8 bases left in between. CDR3 amino acids: CASSPNLGEKLFF. DNA for the CDR3: TGTGCCAGCTCACCAAATCTGGGTGAAAAACTGTTTTTT.

The chain carries TRBV3-1 (or the pseudogene TRBV3-2) and TRBJ1-6; a possible D gene is TRBD1 (6 bases). The ends were cut back, 4 bases at V and 6 bases at J, with 19 bases in the middle. The CDR3 contains 17 residues. Germline-derived CDR1 and CDR2 are LGHDT and YNNKEL (reference sequence). The CDR3 region has the DNA TGTGCCAGCAGCCTACACGAGGGGGGGAAAACTAATTCACCCCTCCACTTT. This translates into CASSLHEGGKTNSPLHF.

This clone was detected only once. CDR3 loop: CASSFTGTEAFF. The CDR3 region has the DNA TGTGCCAGCAGTTTTACGGGGACTGAAGCTTTCTTT. V and J are TRBV12-3 or TRBV12-4 and TRBJ1-1, with D unclear. V dropped 3 bases and J dropped 5 bases, with 7 bases sitting between them. CDR3 length: 12 amino acids.

This chain connects TRBV24-1 to TRBJ1-2, with D maybe TRBD1 (5 bases). The V end lost 4 bases, the J end lost 4 bases, and 15 bases lay between the germline ends. The CDR3 is 15 residues long. CDR1 and CDR2 (germline): KGHDR, SFDVKD. The CDR3 DNA is TGTGCCACCAGTGACCCTAAGCGGGGGAGCTATGGCTACACCTTC. Translation gives CATSDPKRGSYGYTF.

The sample holds one count of this clone. The V and J genes are TRBV4-3 and TRBJ1-2; the D gene is possibly TRBD1 (5 bases). The CDR3 contains 15 residues. The germline V gene encodes CDR1 LGHNA and CDR2 YSLEER. V shed 3 bases and J shed 7 bases, with 18 bases lying between them. In DNA form, the CDR3 reads TGCGCCAGCAGCCAGGGCGTAACGGCAGGGCTTGGCTACACCTTC. Its translation is CASSQGVTAGLGYTF.

To note about this clone: The same CDR3 arises from other DNA sequences in this sample as well. V usage is TRBV19 and J usage is TRBJ1-1; D is uncertain. Trimming cost V 3 bases and J 1 base, with 6 bases left between them. The CDR3 contains 13 residues. CDR1 and CDR2 from the germline V gene are LNHDA and SQIVND (reference sequence). The CDR3 bases are TGTGCCAGTAGTATTGGCCGGAACACTGAAGCTTTCTTT. Amino acids: CASSIGRNTEAFF.

The chain joins TRBV3-1 (or the pseudogene TRBV3-2) to TRBJ2-5; 11 positions agree with TRBD2. From germline, CDR1 is LGHDT and CDR2 YNNKEL (reference sequence). The CDR3 runs to 16 residues. The J segment lost 2 bases and the V segment lost 4 bases, leaving 6 bases of the junction unmatched. The CDR3 spells CASSPTSGGSQETQYF. The CDR3, as DNA: TGTGCCAGCAGCCCCACTAGCGGGGGTTCTCAAGAGACCCAGTACTTC.

CDR3 DNA: TGTGCCAGCAGCTCGGACAGTCACACAGATACGCAGTATTTT. Its translation is CASSSDSHTDTQYF. The genes are TRBV5-5 and TRBJ2-3; possible D gene TRBD1, 6 bases. Per the germline V gene, CDR1 is SGHKS and CDR2 is YYEKEE (reference sequence). The CDR3 extends over 14 amino acids. Deletions cut 3 bases from V and 2 bases from J, with 10 bases between.

The gene calls are TRBV12-3 or TRBV12-4 and TRBJ1-1; D is undetermined. V was clipped by 7 bases and J by 4 bases, with 13 bases between them. The CDR3 runs to 13 residues. CDR3 coding DNA: TGTGCCAGCATAGGCCTTCGATTCACTGAAGCTTTCTTT. It encodes CASIGLRFTEAFF.

V usage is TRBV3-1 (or the pseudogene TRBV3-2) and J usage is TRBJ1-1; no firm D call. The CDR3 runs to 13 residues. The germline V gene encodes CDR1 LGHDT and CDR2 YNNKEL (reference sequence). V lost 4 bases, J lost 3 bases, and 9 bases lay in between. Written as DNA, the CDR3 is TGTGCCAGCAGCCCCTTTGGGGACACTGAAGCTTTCTTT. Translation: CASSPFGDTEAFF.

This chain joins TRBV28 and TRBJ1-2; a weak D match, TRBD1 (5 bases). With 11 bases removed from V and 4 bases from J, the gap between germline ends came to 20 bases. The CDR3 sequence is 14 residues long. Germline V CDR1 and CDR2: MDHEN, SYDVKM. Here the CDR3 DNA reads TGTGCCGCGAGAACGGGGGGGGAGGGCTATGGCTACACCTTC. This translates into CAARTGGEGYGYTF.

Only a few counts were recorded for this clone. The genes are TRBV7-3 and TRBJ1-1; D might be TRBD1 (5 bases). Germline CDR1 SGHTA, CDR2 FQGTGA. V was shortened by 2 bases and J by 3 bases, with 10 bases between the two germline ends. The CDR3 consists of 14 residues. The CDR3 sequence: CASSLDSDHTEAFF. DNA of the CDR3: TGTGCCAGCAGCTTAGACAGTGATCACACTGAAGCTTTCTTT.

This chain connects TRBV7-9 to TRBJ1-3; 7 bases align to TRBD1. The germline gives CDR1 SEHNR, CDR2 FQNEAQ (reference sequence). The CDR3 is 14 amino acids. V gave up 0 bases and J gave up 4 bases; unmatched junction bases: 0. The CDR3 DNA follows: TGTGCCAGCAGCTTAGCGACAGGGGGAAACACCATATATTTT. It encodes CASSLATGGNTIYF.

The genes are TRBV11-1 and TRBJ2-3; no reliable D call. CDR1 and CDR2 from the germline V gene are SGHAT and FQDESV (reference sequence). This CDR3 is 13 amino acids long. The V end lost 3 bases, the J end lost 0 bases, and 4 bases lay between the germline ends. CDR3 in DNA: TGTGCCAGCAGCTTGGACAGCACAGATACGCAGTATTTT. Amino acids: CASSLDSTDTQYF.

This chain connects TRBV4-2 to TRBJ1-2; D is unresolved. This CDR3 has 13 residues. Germline V lookup: CDR1 LGHNA, CDR2 YNFKEQ. Trimming stripped 0 bases from V and 8 bases from J, with 10 bases between. The CDR3 DNA reads as TGTGCCAGCAGCCAAGAGGGAGGGAACGGCTACACCTTC. This encodes CASSQEGGNGYTF.

The genes are TRBV28 and TRBJ1-5; 8 bases match TRBD1. The V gene end was trimmed by 5 bases and the J gene end by 6 bases; junction bases not matched to a gene: 6. CDR3 length: 14 amino acids. Per the germline V gene, CDR1 is MDHEN and CDR2 is SYDVKM. The CDR3 protein is CASSPTGGLQPQHF. In DNA form, the CDR3 reads TGTGCCAGCAGTCCCACAGGGGGACTTCAGCCCCAGCATTTT.

Remarks on this clone: The junction shows a germline mismatch at one end, possibly a read error. This chain links TRBV7-7 with TRBJ2-2; TRBD2 matches at 11 bases. The CDR3 has 16 residues. CDR1 is SSHAT and CDR2 is FNYEAQ in the germline V gene (reference sequence). The CDR3 nucleotides read TGTGCTAGCAGCCCGAAAACTAGCGGGGGTGCCGGGGAGCTGTTTTTT. It translates to CASSPKTSGGAGELFF.

This clone was found a few times. The chain recombines TRBV27 with TRBJ1-4, with TRBD1 matching 8 bases. CDR1 MNHEY and CDR2 SMNVEV come from the germline V gene (reference sequence). V lost 4 bases, J lost 0 bases, and 10 bases stayed unmatched. This CDR3 comprises 18 residues. The CDR3 DNA follows: TGTGCCAGCAGTTGGGACAGGAGTCACCCCGCAACTAATGAAAAACTGTTTTTT. Translation: CASSWDRSHPATNEKLFF.